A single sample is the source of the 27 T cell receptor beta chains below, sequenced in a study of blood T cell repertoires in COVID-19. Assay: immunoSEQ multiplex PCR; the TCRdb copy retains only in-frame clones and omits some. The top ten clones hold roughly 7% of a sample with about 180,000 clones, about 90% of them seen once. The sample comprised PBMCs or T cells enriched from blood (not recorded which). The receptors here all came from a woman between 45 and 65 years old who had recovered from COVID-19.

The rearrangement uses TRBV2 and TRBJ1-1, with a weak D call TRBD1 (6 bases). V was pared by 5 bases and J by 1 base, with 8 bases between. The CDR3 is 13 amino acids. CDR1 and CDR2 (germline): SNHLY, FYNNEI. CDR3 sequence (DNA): TGTGCCAGCAGTCTGACAGGGAACACTGAAGCTTTCTTT. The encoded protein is CASSLTGNTEAFF. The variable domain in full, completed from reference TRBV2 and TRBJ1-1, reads EPEVTQTPSHQVTQMGQEVILRCVPISNHLYFYWYRQILGQKVEFLVSFYNNEISEKSEIFDDQFSVERPDGSNFTLKIRSTKLEDSAMYFCASSLTGNTEAFFGQGTRLTVV.

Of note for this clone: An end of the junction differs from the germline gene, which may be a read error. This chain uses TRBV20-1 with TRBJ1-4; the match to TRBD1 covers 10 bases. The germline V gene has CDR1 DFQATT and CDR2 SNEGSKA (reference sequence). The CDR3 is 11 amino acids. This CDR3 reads CSARDGQGVVF. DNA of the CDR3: TGCAGTGCTAGAGATGGACAGGGGGTAGTTTTT.

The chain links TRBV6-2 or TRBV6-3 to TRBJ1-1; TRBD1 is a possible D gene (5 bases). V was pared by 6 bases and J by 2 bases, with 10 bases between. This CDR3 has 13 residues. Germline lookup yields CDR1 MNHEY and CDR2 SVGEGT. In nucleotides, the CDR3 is TGTGCCAGCAGCGATACAGGAAACACTGAAGCTTTCTTT. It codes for CASSDTGNTEAFF.

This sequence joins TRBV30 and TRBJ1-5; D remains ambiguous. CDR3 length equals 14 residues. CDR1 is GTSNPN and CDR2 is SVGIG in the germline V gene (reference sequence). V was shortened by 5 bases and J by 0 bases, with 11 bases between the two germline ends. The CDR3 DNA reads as TGTGCCTGGGGACCGGGTCGTAGCAATCAGCCCCAGCATTTT. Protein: CAWGPGRSNQPQHF.

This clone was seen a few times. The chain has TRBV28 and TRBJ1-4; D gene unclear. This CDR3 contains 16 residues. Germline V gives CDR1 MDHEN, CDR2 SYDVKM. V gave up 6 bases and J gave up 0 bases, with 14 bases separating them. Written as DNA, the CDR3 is TGTGCCAGCAGCCTAGAAAAACGGGCAACTAATGAAAAACTGTTTTTT. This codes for CASSLEKRATNEKLFF.

CDR3 DNA: TGCAGCGTTGAACCGGGGCGGGGGGCCAAAAACATTCAGTACTTC. It is translated as CSVEPGRGAKNIQYF. J is TRBJ2-4 and V is TRBV29-1, with 7 bases that match TRBD2. Germline assignment: CDR1 SQVTM and CDR2 ANQGSEA. The V segment lost 2 bases and the J segment 1 base; nucleotides outside the gene matches: 5. CDR3 length: 15 amino acids.

CDR3 sequence (DNA): TGTGCCATCAGTGACGGCGGACTCCAAGAGACCCAGTACTTC. Translated: CAISDGGLQETQYF. The rearrangement links TRBV10-3 to TRBJ2-5; D perhaps matches TRBD2 (5 bases). V was shortened by 3 bases and J by 1 base, with 9 bases between the two germline ends. The CDR3 contains 14 residues. Germline V gene lookup returns CDR1 ENHRY and CDR2 SYGVKD.

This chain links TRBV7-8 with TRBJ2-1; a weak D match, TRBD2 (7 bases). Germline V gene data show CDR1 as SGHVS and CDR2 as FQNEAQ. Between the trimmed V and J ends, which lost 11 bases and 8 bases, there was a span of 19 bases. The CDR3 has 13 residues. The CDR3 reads CALGGGSGDEQFF. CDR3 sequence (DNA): TGTGCCCTTGGGGGCGGGAGTGGGGATGAGCAGTTCTTC.

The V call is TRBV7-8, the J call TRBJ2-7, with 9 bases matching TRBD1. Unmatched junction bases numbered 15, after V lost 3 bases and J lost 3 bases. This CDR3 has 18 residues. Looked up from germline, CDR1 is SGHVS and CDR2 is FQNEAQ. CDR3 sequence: CASSFSGTGTQGNYEQYF. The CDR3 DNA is TGTGCCAGCAGCTTTTCCGGGACAGGGACCCAGGGTAACTACGAGCAGTACTTC. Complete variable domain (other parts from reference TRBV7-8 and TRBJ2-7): GAGVSQSPRYKVAKRGQDVALRCDPISGHVSLFWYQQALGQGPEFLTYFQNEAQLDKSGLPSDRFFAERPEGSVSTLKIQRTQQEDSAVYLCASSFSGTGTQGNYEQYFGPGTRLTVT.

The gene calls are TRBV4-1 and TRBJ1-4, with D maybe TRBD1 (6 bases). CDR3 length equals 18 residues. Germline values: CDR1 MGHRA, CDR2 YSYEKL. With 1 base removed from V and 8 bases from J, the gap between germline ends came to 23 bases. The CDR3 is CASSQGAGGLGLREKLFF. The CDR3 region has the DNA TGCGCCAGCAGCCAAGGTGCCGGGGGGCTTGGTTTACGGGAAAAACTGTTTTTT.

DNA of the CDR3: TGTGCCAGCAGCGCCGGGACAGGGTACAATGAGCAGTTCTTC. This gives the protein CASSAGTGYNEQFF. The chain recombines TRBV11-2 with TRBJ2-1, with TRBD1 matching 9 bases. The CDR3 spans 14 residues. Per germline, CDR1 SGHAT and CDR2 FQNNGV. V trimming: 5 bases; J trimming: 4 bases; junction bases outside the gene matches: 3.

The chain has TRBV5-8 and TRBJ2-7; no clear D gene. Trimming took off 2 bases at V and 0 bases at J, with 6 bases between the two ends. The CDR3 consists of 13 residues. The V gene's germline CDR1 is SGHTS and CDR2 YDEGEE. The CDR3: CASSFRASYEQYF. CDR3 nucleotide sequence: TGTGCCAGCAGCTTTCGAGCCTCCTACGAGCAGTACTTC.

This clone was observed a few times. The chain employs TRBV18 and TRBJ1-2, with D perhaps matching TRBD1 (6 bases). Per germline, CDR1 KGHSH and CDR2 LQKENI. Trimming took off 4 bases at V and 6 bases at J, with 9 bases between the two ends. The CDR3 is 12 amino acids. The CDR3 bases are TGTGCCAGCTCACTCTACAGGGATGGCTACACCTTC. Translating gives CASSLYRDGYTF. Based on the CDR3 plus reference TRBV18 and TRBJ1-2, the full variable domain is NAGVMQNPRHLVRRRGQEARLRCSPMKGHSHVYWYRQLPEEGLKFMVYLQKENIIDESGMPKERFSAEFPKEGPSILRIQQVVRGDSAAYFCASSLYRDGYTFGSGTRLTVV.

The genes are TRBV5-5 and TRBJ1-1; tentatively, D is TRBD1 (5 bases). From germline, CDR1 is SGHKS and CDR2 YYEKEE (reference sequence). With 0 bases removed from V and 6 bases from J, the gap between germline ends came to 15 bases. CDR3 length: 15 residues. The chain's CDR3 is CASSLAGLRRAEAFF. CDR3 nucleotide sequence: TGTGCCAGCAGCTTGGCCGGTCTCCGCAGGGCTGAAGCTTTCTTT.

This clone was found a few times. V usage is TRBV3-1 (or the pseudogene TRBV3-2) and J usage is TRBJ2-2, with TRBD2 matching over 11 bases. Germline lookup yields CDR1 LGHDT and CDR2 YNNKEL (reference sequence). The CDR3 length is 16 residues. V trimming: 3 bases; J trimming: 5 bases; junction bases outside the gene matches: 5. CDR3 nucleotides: TGTGCCAGCAGCCAGGGTAGCGGGAGGGAAACCGGGGAGCTGTTTTTT. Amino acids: CASSQGSGRETGELFF.

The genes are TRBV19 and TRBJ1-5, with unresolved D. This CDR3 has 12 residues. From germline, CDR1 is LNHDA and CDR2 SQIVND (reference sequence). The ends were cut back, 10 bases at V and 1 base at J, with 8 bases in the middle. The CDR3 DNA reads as TGTGCCACGAGGCCAAGCAATCAGCCCCAGCATTTT. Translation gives CATRPSNQPQHF.

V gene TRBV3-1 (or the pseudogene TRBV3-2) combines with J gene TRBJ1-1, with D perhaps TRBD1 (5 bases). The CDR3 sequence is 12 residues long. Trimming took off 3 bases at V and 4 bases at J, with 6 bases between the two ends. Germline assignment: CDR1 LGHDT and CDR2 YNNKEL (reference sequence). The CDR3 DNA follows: TGTGCCAGCAGCCAGGGGGGCACTGAAGCTTTCTTT. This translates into CASSQGGTEAFF.

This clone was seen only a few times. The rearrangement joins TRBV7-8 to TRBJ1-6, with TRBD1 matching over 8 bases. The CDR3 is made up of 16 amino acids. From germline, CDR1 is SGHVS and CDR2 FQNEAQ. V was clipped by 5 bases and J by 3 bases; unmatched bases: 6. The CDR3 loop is CASSLLDRGYNSPLHF. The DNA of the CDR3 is TGTGCCAGCAGCCTCTTAGACAGGGGCTATAATTCACCCCTCCACTTT.

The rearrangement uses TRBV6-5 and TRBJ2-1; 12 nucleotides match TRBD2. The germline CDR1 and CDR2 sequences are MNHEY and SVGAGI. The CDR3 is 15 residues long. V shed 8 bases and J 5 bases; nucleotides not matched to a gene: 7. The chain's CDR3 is CASGTSGRINNEQFF. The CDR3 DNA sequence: TGTGCCAGCGGAACTAGCGGGAGGATAAACAATGAGCAGTTCTTC.

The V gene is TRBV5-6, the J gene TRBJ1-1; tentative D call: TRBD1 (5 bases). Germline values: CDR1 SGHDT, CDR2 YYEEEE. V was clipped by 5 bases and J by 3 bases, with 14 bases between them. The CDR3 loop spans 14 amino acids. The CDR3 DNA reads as TGTGCCAGCAGTCGTGGGTGGGGGGACACTGAAGCTTTCTTT. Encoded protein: CASSRGWGDTEAFF.

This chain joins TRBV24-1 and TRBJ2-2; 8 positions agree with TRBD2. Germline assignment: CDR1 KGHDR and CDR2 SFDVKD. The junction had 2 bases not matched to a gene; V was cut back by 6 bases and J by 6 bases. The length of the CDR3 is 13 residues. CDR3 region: CATSRGGAGELFF. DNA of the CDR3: TGTGCCACCAGTCGGGGGGGAGCCGGGGAGCTGTTTTTT.

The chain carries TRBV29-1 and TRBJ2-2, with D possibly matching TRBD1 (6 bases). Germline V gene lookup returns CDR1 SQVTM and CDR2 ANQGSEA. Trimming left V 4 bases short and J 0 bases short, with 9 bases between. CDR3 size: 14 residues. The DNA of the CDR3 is TGCAGCGTTGTCAGACAGGCGAACACCGGGGAGCTGTTTTTT. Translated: CSVVRQANTGELFF.

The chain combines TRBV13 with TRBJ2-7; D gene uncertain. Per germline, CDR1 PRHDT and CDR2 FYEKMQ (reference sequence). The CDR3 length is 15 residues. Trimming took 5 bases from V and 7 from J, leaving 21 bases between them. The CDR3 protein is CASSPFSVQTGEQYF. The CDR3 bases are TGTGCCAGCAGCCCCTTCAGTGTCCAAACCGGGGAGCAGTACTTC.

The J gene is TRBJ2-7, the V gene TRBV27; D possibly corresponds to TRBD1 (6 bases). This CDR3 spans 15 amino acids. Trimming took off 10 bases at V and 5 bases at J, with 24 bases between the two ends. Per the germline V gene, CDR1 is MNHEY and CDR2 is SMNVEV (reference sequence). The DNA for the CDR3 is TGTGCCACCCTCATACCCGACAGGATTCAGAACGAGCAGTACTTC. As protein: CATLIPDRIQNEQYF.

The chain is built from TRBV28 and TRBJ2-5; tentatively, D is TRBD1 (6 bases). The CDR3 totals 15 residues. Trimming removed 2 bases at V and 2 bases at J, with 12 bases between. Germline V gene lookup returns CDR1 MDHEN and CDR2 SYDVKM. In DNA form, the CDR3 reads TGTGCCAGCAGTTTAATAACGAGGGGGCAAGAGACCCAGTACTTC. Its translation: CASSLITRGQETQYF.

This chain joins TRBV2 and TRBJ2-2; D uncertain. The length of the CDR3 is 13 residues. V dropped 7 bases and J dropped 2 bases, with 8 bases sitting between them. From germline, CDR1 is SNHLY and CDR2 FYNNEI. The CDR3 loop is CASTFSNTGELFF. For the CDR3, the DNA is TGTGCCAGCACCTTCAGTAACACCGGGGAGCTGTTTTTT.

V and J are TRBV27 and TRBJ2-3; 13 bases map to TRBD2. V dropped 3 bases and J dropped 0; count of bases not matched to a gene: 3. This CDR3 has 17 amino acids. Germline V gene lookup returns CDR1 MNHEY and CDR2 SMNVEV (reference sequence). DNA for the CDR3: TGTGCCAGCAGTTTCCGGACTAGCGGGGGTAGCACAGATACGCAGTATTTT. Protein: CASSFRTSGGSTDTQYF.